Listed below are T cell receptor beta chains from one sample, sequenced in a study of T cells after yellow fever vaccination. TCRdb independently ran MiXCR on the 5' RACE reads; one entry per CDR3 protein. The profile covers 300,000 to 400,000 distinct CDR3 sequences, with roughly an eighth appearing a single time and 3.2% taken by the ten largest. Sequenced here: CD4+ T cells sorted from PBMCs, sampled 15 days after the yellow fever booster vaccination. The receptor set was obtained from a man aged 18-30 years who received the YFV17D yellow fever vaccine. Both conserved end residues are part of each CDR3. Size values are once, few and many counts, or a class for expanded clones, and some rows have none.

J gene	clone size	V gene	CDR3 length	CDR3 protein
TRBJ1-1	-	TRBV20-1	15	CSARASGTRSTEAFF
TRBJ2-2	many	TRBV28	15	CASSSRGQGAGELFF
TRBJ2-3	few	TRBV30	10	CAWSIDTQYF
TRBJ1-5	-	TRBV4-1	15	CASSHPGVGNQPQHF
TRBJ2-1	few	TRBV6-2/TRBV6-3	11	CASSYFNEQFF
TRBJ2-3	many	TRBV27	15	CASRLNRVDTDTQYF
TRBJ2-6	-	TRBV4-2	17	CASSPDRDFSGANVLTF
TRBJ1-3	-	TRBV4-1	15	CASSQDRTSGNTIYF
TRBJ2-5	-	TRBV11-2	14	CASKTGTYQETQYF
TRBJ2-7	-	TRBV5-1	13	CASSIQDSYEQYF
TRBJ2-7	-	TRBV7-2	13	CASSLWRGDKQYF
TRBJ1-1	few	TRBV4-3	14	CASTYGLMNTEAFF
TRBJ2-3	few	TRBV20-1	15	CSAWGSGGQADTQYF
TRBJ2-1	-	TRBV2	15	CASSEEGLAGLGQFF
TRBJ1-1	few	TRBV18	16	CASSFTGAPSNTEAFF
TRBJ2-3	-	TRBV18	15	CASSPNEDSTDTQYF
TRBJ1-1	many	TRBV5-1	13	CASRGNQNTEAFF
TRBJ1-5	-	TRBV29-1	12	CSVEAPNQPQHF
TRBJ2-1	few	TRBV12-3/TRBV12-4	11	CASRGTNEQFF
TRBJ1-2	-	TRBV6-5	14	CASTQQGAEGGYTF
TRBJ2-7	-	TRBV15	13	CATGEQPASEQYF
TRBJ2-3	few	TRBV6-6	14	CASRWGGNTDTQYF
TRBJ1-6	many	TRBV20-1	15	CSARAQGADNSPLHF
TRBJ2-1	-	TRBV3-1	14	CASSRGQGLNEQFF
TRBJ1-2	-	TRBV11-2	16	CASSLGVAGRTYGYTF
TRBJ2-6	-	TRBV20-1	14	CSARWESGANVLTF
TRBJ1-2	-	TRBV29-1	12	CSAGGHQYGYTF
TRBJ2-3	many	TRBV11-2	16	CASSSSGGGSTDTQYF
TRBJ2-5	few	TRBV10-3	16	CAISESQPEGEETQYF
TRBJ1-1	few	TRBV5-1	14	CASSLPSRGTEAFF
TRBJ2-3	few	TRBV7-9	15	CASSLSPWLTDTQYF
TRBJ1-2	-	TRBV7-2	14	CASSLMRTGDGYTF
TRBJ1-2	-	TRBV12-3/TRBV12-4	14	CASSLGVSSYGYTF
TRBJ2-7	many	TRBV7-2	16	CASSPLPAGAGYEQYF
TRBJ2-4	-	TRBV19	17	CASSIWLGTGGKNIQYF
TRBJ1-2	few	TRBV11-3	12	CAASERGDGYTF
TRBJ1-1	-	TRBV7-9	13	CATDRLQNTEAFF
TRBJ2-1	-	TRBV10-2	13	CASSGGRDNEQFF
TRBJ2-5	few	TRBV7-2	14	CASRDDRGSETQYF
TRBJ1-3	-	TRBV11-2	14	CASSTNSFENTIYF
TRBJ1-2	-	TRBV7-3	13	CASSPGIGGGYTF
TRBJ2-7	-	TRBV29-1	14	CSVESGDGSYEQYF
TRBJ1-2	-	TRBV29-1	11	CSEGQEGGYTF
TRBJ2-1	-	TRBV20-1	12	CSALRRWNEQFF
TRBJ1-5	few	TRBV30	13	CAWSEMSNQPQHF